These 25 T cell receptor beta chains were all obtained from the same sample, sequenced in a study of Graves' ophthalmopathy and Graves' hyperthyroidism. Investigators amplified TCR beta CDR3 regions from RNA transcripts. Amplification began with first-round RT-PCR using HTBI primers, then second-round multiplex PCR was performed. MiXCR, run by TCRdb on the multiplex PCR reads, gives a single entry per CDR3 protein. This sample carries more than 150,000 distinct CDR3 sequences, 37% of them seen once, and the ten largest clones take less than 6%. The specimen was peripheral blood. These receptors all come from a woman in her thirties or forties with Graves' ophthalmopathy.

There are many counts of this clonotype. The rearrangement joins TRBV6-5 to TRBJ1-1; 7 nucleotides align to TRBD1. The germline V gene has CDR1 MNHEY and CDR2 SVGAGI. V was clipped by 5 bases and J by 5 bases; unmatched bases: 11. There are 15 residues in the CDR3. CDR3 protein: CASSPYRGPSTEAFF. CDR3 sequence (DNA): TGTGCCAGCAGTCCCTACAGGGGTCCGTCGACTGAAGCTTTCTTT.

This clonotype has a count of ten or more. The genes are TRBV12-3 or TRBV12-4 and TRBJ1-6; D unresolved. V was pared by 1 base and J by 5 bases, with 6 bases between. The length of the CDR3 is 14 residues. The CDR3 nucleotides are TGTGCCAGCAGTTTAGACTCTAATAATTCACCCCTCCACTTT. Its translation is CASSLDSNNSPLHF.

The chain combines TRBV6-1 with TRBJ2-7; D unclear. Trimming pared 6 bases from V and 2 bases from J, leaving 8 bases between. Germline V gives CDR1 MNHNS, CDR2 SASEGT. This CDR3 spans 12 amino acids. CDR3 protein: CASRFTAYEQYF. As DNA, the CDR3 is TGTGCCAGCAGGTTTACGGCCTACGAGCAGTACTTC.

The genes are TRBV28 and TRBJ1-1; D may be TRBD1 (5 bases). Trimming pared 4 bases from V and 5 bases from J, leaving 11 bases between. CDR1 is MDHEN and CDR2 is SYDVKM in the germline V gene. The CDR3 is 13 amino acids. CDR3 in DNA: TGTGCCAGCAGTTCAGGGTTGGGGACTGAAGCTTTCTTT. Amino acids: CASSSGLGTEAFF. Supplemented by reference TRBV28 and TRBJ1-1, the full variable domain reads DVKVTQSSRYLVKRTGEKVFLECVQDMDHENMFWYRQDPGLGLRLIYFSYDVKMKEKGDIPEGYSVSREKKERFSLILESASTNQTSMYLCASSSGLGTEAFFGQGTRLTVV.

V usage is TRBV7-3 and J usage is TRBJ2-5, with TRBD2 matching 9 bases. The germline V gene has CDR1 SGHTA and CDR2 FQGTGA. V trimming: 2 bases; J trimming: 2 bases; junction bases outside the gene matches: 6. The CDR3 sequence is 16 residues long. The CDR3: CASSLGAAGGQETQYF. The CDR3 coding sequence is TGTGCCAGCAGCTTAGGAGCGGCGGGGGGGCAAGAGACCCAGTACTTC.

This clonotype showed up many times. The chain carries TRBV6-1 and TRBJ2-7; TRBD1 matches 7 bases. Germline CDR1 reads MNHNS; CDR2 reads SASEGT. J gave up 2 bases and V 3 bases, and 4 bases lay outside the gene matches. There are 14 residues in the CDR3. The CDR3 DNA sequence: TGTGCCAGCAGTGAGACAGGGATCACCTACGAGCAGTACTTC. This translates into CASSETGITYEQYF.

Ten or more counts support this clonotype. The V and J genes are TRBV12-3 or TRBV12-4 and TRBJ1-1; D not certain. V was cut by 2 bases and J by 6 bases, with 7 bases left in between. The CDR3 consists of 12 residues. CDR3 amino acids: CASSLRGPEAFF. Here the CDR3 DNA reads TGTGCCAGCAGTTTAAGAGGCCCTGAAGCTTTCTTT.

The V call is TRBV30, the J call TRBJ2-7; 11 bases align to TRBD2. The CDR3 contains 17 residues. Germline V gene sequence: CDR1 GTSNPN, CDR2 SVGIG (reference sequence). V trimming: 2 bases; J trimming: 3 bases; junction bases outside the gene matches: 12. CDR3 residues: CAWSQNPLLAGDYEQYF. The CDR3 nucleotides read TGTGCCTGGAGTCAGAACCCTTTACTAGCGGGGGACTACGAGCAGTACTTC. Full variable domain (outside the CDR3, taken from reference TRBV30 and TRBJ2-7): SQTIHQWPATLVQPVGSPLSLECTVEGTSNPNLYWYRQAAGRGLQLLFYSVGIGQISSEVPQNLSASRPQDRQFILSSKKLLLSDSGFYLCAWSQNPLLAGDYEQYFGPGTRLTVT.

This clonotype was counted many times. The J gene is TRBJ1-6, the V gene TRBV30; 7 nucleotides line up with TRBD1. Per the germline V gene, CDR1 is GTSNPN and CDR2 is SVGIG (reference sequence). This CDR3 contains 13 residues. With V trimmed by 5 bases and J by 7 bases, 5 bases remained unmatched. CDR3 protein: CAWAGTANSPLHF. In DNA form, the CDR3 reads TGTGCCTGGGCCGGGACAGCAAATTCACCCCTCCACTTT.

The chain links TRBV7-2 to TRBJ2-7; the match to TRBD2 covers 7 bases. This CDR3 spans 15 amino acids. The germline gives CDR1 SGHTA, CDR2 FQGNSA. The ends lost 0 bases at V and 2 bases at J; junction bases unmatched: 4. The CDR3 DNA sequence: TGTGCCAGCAGCTTAGCGCGGGGGTTGACCTACGAGCAGTACTTC. Protein: CASSLARGLTYEQYF. The whole variable domain, remainder taken from reference TRBV7-2 and TRBJ2-7, is GAGVSQSPSNKVTEKGKDVELRCDPISGHTALYWYRQSLGQGLEFLIYFQGNSAPDKSGLPSDRFSAERTGGSVSTLTIQRTQQEDSAVYLCASSLARGLTYEQYFGPGTRLTVT.

The rearrangement joins TRBV6-2 or TRBV6-3 to TRBJ2-5; the D gene is possibly TRBD1 (5 bases). V lost 7 bases to trimming and J lost 0 bases, with 12 bases between them. This CDR3 has 14 amino acids. Germline lookup yields CDR1 MNHEY and CDR2 SVGEGT. The chain's CDR3 is CASTTGLYQETQYF. The DNA for the CDR3 is TGTGCCAGCACAACAGGCCTATACCAAGAGACCCAGTACTTC.

This clonotype was seen repeatedly, ten times or more. This may be a read error: a much more frequent sequence differs by one nucleotide. The CDR3 end shows no conserved phenylalanine or tryptophan, and so a read error is likely. This rearrangement joins TRBV28 to TRBJ2-7, with TRBD1 matching over 10 bases. Germline assignment: CDR1 MDHEN and CDR2 SYDVKM. Trimming took 5 bases from V and 6 from J; bases not matched to a gene: 4. The CDR3 length is 13 residues. CDR3 nucleotide sequence: TGTGCCAGCAGTCCCGGGACAGGGGTCGAGCAGTACCTC. It yields the protein CASSPGTGVEQYL.

This clonotype was seen at least ten times. The rearrangement joins TRBV28 to TRBJ1-3; D might be TRBD1 (5 bases). Trimming took off 7 bases at V and 1 base at J, with 11 bases between the two ends. The CDR3 has 14 amino acids. Looked up from germline, CDR1 is MDHEN and CDR2 is SYDVKM. The DNA of the CDR3 is TGTGCCAGCACCTCCAGACAGTCTGGAAACACCATATATTTT. As protein: CASTSRQSGNTIYF.

At least ten counts were recorded for this clonotype. The V gene is TRBV2, the J gene TRBJ1-5; D gene uncertain. Trimming cost V 4 bases and J 0 bases, with 10 bases left between them. Germline-derived CDR1 and CDR2 are SNHLY and FYNNEI. The CDR3 runs 15 residues. This CDR3 reads CASSASGDSNQPQHF. In DNA form, the CDR3 reads TGTGCCAGCAGTGCGTCCGGTGATAGCAATCAGCCCCAGCATTTT. The entire variable domain, with the rest obtained from reference TRBV2 and TRBJ1-5, is as follows: EPEVTQTPSHQVTQMGQEVILRCVPISNHLYFYWYRQILGQKVEFLVSFYNNEISEKSEIFDDQFSVERPDGSNFTLKIRSTKLEDSAMYFCASSASGDSNQPQHFGDGTRLSIL.

This clonotype is a singleton in its sample. The rearrangement uses TRBV6-4 and TRBJ2-5, with D tentatively TRBD2 (5 bases). The CDR3 is 13 amino acids. The V and J ends lost 6 bases and 10 bases respectively, with 18 bases between them. Germline CDR1 MRHNA, CDR2 SNTAGT. CDR3 sequence: CASRPRLTLDQYF. CDR3 sequence (DNA): TGTGCCAGCAGACCCAGACTAACCCTAGACCAGTACTTC.

This clonotype was seen at least ten times. The genes are TRBV19 and TRBJ1-5; possible D gene TRBD1, 5 bases. This CDR3 has 16 residues. Trimming took off 7 bases at V and 4 bases at J, with 20 bases between the two ends. Germline V gives CDR1 LNHDA, CDR2 SQIVND (reference sequence). In DNA form, the CDR3 reads TGTGCCAGTAAGGGGTCGGGCTGGGTCGGAAATCAGCCCCAGCATTTT. Translation gives CASKGSGWVGNQPQHF.

There are many counts of this clonotype. The chain combines TRBV28 with TRBJ2-7; possible D gene TRBD2, 6 bases. CDR1 is MDHEN and CDR2 is SYDVKM in the germline V gene. The CDR3 spans 15 residues. Trimming removed 7 bases from V and 7 bases from J, with 23 bases in between. The CDR3 here is CASTGSPGLLLEQYF. CDR3 nucleotides: TGTGCCAGCACCGGCTCCCCGGGACTCCTCTTAGAGCAGTACTTC.

V and J are TRBV6-1 and TRBJ1-1; TRBD1 matches 7 bases. The V gene end was trimmed by 2 bases and the J gene end by 2 bases; junction bases not matched to a gene: 2. Per germline, CDR1 MNHNS and CDR2 SASEGT. CDR3 length: 14 residues. The CDR3 spells CASSERGLNTEAFF. Written as DNA, the CDR3 is TGTGCCAGCAGTGAAAGGGGGCTTAACACTGAAGCTTTCTTT.

This clonotype was detected many times. The rearrangement joins TRBV11-2 to TRBJ2-7; D possibly uses TRBD1 or TRBD2 (6 bases each). There are 16 residues in the CDR3. Per germline, CDR1 SGHAT and CDR2 FQNNGV. With 0 bases removed from V and 5 bases from J, the gap between germline ends came to 17 bases. The CDR3 protein is CASSLDLPRGLDEQYF. The DNA of the CDR3 is TGTGCCAGCAGCTTAGATCTCCCCCGGGGGCTGGACGAGCAGTACTTC.

This clonotype came up many times. This rearrangement joins TRBV2 to TRBJ1-1; 9 bases align to TRBD1. CDR3 length: 13 residues. Trimming removed 5 bases from V and 8 bases from J; junction bases left unmatched: 6. Germline CDR1 reads SNHLY; CDR2 reads FYNNEI. Here the CDR3 reads CASSSDRGGEAFF. The CDR3 nucleotides are TGTGCCAGCAGTTCGGACAGGGGAGGGGAAGCTTTCTTT.

This clonotype was counted a few times. This could be a read error, since a much larger clone is one nucleotide away. The V gene is TRBV2, the J gene TRBJ2-7; 8 positions agree with TRBD2. Germline loops: CDR1 SNHLY, CDR2 FYNNEI. The CDR3 length is 15 residues. DNA of the CDR3: TGTGCCAGCAGCTTCAGCGGGGGACCCTACTACGGGCAGTACTTC. Amino acid sequence: CASSFSGGPYYGQYF.

Ten or more counts support this clonotype. V usage is TRBV7-2 and J usage is TRBJ1-1; D is ambiguous. The germline gives CDR1 SGHTA, CDR2 FQGNSA. The CDR3 consists of 15 residues. The V and J ends lost 4 bases and 0 bases respectively, with 12 bases between them. Here the CDR3 reads CASSSDGNMNTEAFF. In DNA form, the CDR3 reads TGTGCCAGCAGCTCGGACGGAAATATGAACACTGAAGCTTTCTTT.

This clonotype showed up many times. This chain joins TRBV6-2 or TRBV6-3 and TRBJ1-5, with a possible D match to TRBD1 (6 bases). V lost 5 bases to trimming and J lost 7 bases, with 12 bases between them. Germline V gives CDR1 MNHEY, CDR2 SVGEGT. CDR3 length equals 13 residues. CDR3 in amino acids: CASSAGAGQPQHF. Written as DNA, the CDR3 is TGTGCCAGCAGTGCGGGGGCAGGACAGCCCCAGCATTTT.

This clonotype appeared many times. The rearrangement joins TRBV2 to TRBJ2-5; possibly TRBD1 for D (6 bases). From germline, CDR1 is SNHLY and CDR2 FYNNEI. Trimming removed 7 bases at V and 4 bases at J, with 7 bases between. The CDR3 has 11 amino acids. CDR3 nucleotides: TGTGCCAGCATCAGGGGAGAGACCCAGTACTTC. Its translation: CASIRGETQYF.

This clonotype was observed at least ten times. This chain connects TRBV20-1 to TRBJ1-1; a possible D gene is TRBD1 (5 bases). Trimming stripped 6 bases from V and 5 bases from J, with 16 bases between. CDR1 is DFQATT, CDR2 SNEGSKA, per germline (reference sequence). The length of the CDR3 is 13 residues. The CDR3 reads CSAGAQGRTEAFF. CDR3 bases: TGCAGTGCCGGGGCCCAAGGGAGGACTGAAGCTTTCTTT.